This T cell receptor beta chain was found in a study of cytomegalovirus exposure and HLA in healthy donors. PCR employed 60 Vbeta and 13 Jbeta primers. Repertoires were generated with immunoSEQ multiplex PCR, while TCRdb's copy carries only in-frame clones and drops some. This sample yields over 80,000 clones, of which over 60% are seen a single time; about 6.1% belongs to the top ten. V was trimmed by 2 bases and J by 4 bases, leaving 15 bases between them. Germline V CDR1 and CDR2: SNHLY, FYNNEI. This CDR3 contains 16 residues. This chain links TRBV2 with TRBJ1-5; no reliable D call. The origin of this receptor is a female donor in good health and CMV-seronegative. Sequencing was performed on PBMCs. The DNA of the CDR3 is TGTGCCAGCAGTGAACTGAGCCCTGGTATAAATCAGCCCCAGCATTTT. Translated, it gives CASSELSPGINQPQHF.